This TCR beta chain was obtained from a study of T cell repertoires and HLA-DP antigens. After removal of 1 base from V and 5 bases from J, the junction contained 8 bases not matched to a gene. The CDR3 consists of 16 residues. CDR1 and CDR2 from the germline V gene are SGHNT and YYREEE (reference sequence). Here immunoSEQ multiplex PCR was the method, and the copy in TCRdb shows in-frame clones only, minus some. The table lists approximately 100,000 clones, around nine tenths of them singletons. About this clone: Antigen: not known.

Sequenced sample: CD4+ T cells from PBMCs. The sequence was obtained from a man aged 45-60 years in good health and CMV-seronegative. This rearrangement joins TRBV5-4 to TRBJ2-5; 10 bases agree with TRBD1. The CDR3 is CASSLTGTGVAETQYF. The CDR3 region has the DNA TGTGCCAGCAGCTTGACCGGGACAGGGGTTGCCGAGACCCAGTACTTC.